This TCR beta chain stems from a study of blood T cell repertoires in COVID-19. Study at large: Samples representing acute and convalescent COVID-19 were sourced from the United States, Italy and Spain. The analysed material was cDNA or gDNA that came from T cells, B-cell-depleted T cells, or PBMCs.

Trimming removed 6 bases from V and 2 bases from J, with 14 bases in between. CDR1 is SGHRS, CDR2 YFSETQ, per germline. CDR3 length equals 15 residues. Source study methods: By means of reference gene primer amplification, nucleated cell counts were estimated. Here immunoSEQ multiplex PCR was the method, and the copy in TCRdb shows in-frame clones only, minus some. Clone size and V and J calls were adopted from that table, with D and trimming inferred from the DNA. The sample consists of under 250,000 clones, about 80% of them appearing once. This TCR was sampled from a woman aged 30 to 39 who had recovered from COVID-19. The sequenced sample consisted of peripheral blood. The chain carries TRBV5-1 and TRBJ2-2; D perhaps matches TRBD1 (5 bases). This CDR3 is CASKFRQTNTGELFF. The DNA of the CDR3 is TGCGCCAGCAAGTTTAGACAGACAAACACCGGGGAGCTGTTTTTT.